Shown below are 7 T cell receptor beta chains from a single sample sequenced in a study of T cells expressing NK-cell markers (TCRdb year 2020). Library preparation was by 5' RACE. These reads were obtained on an Illumina HiSeq 2000. Following TCRdb reprocessing, every CDR3 protein sequence forms one entry, and DNA is not provided. The sample's table covers roughly 430,000 distinct CDR3 sequences. The biggest ten clones account for under 7.5% of the sample. Source material: blood T cells: a sorted CD56 or NKG2C T cell subset, CD4+ or CD8+ T cells, or bulk PBMC T cells (not recorded which). These receptors came from a woman aged 18-69 years in good health.

The CDR3 spells CASSQDRAGIYEQYF. The chain uses TRBV4-1 and TRBJ2-7; the D call of TRBD2 rests on TCRdb alone, since no DNA is present to check it. Germline V lookup: CDR1 MGHRA, CDR2 YSYEKL. The CDR3 contains 15 residues.

The chain employs TRBV6-4 and TRBJ2-3; absent DNA, TCRdb's TRBD2 call cannot be checked. There are 13 residues in the CDR3. Looked up from germline, CDR1 is MRHNA and CDR2 is SNTAGT. CDR3 residues: CASSDRATDTQYF.

The chain combines TRBV30 with TRBJ2-7; the TCRdb call, TRBD1, lacks DNA for checking. Per germline, CDR1 GTSNPN and CDR2 SVGIG (reference sequence). The CDR3 sequence is 12 residues long. CDR3 sequence: CAGAGELVEQYF. Full variable domain (remainder filled in from reference TRBV30 and TRBJ2-7): SQTIHQWPATLVQPVGSPLSLECTVEGTSNPNLYWYRQAAGRGLQLLFYSVGIGQISSEVPQNLSASRPQDRQFILSSKKLLLSDSGFYLCAGAGELVEQYFGPGTRLTVT.

The V and J genes are TRBV10-3 and TRBJ2-7; without DNA, the TCRdb call of TRBD1 cannot be checked. The CDR3 is 13 amino acids. Germline CDR1 reads ENHRY; CDR2 reads SYGVKD. CDR3 in amino acids: CATLGATNYEQYF.

This sequence joins TRBV20-1 and TRBJ2-2; TCRdb designates TRBD1, a call that cannot be tested without DNA. This CDR3 contains 15 residues. Germline V CDR1 and CDR2: DFQATT, SNEGSKA (reference sequence). This CDR3 reads CSASTATGRAGELFF.

The V gene is TRBV7-2, the J gene TRBJ1-2. The CDR3 has 15 residues. Germline assignment: CDR1 SGHTA and CDR2 FQGNSA. CDR3 loop: CASSLVQRGNYGYTF.

The chain carries TRBV20-1 and TRBJ2-5; TCRdb's assignment of TRBD2 cannot be checked, as there is no DNA. CDR3 length: 12 amino acids. Looked up from germline, CDR1 is DFQATT and CDR2 is SNEGSKA (reference sequence). CDR3 protein: CSATPSTETQYF.